The clone carrying this T cell receptor (beta chain) was seen repeatedly, ten times or more. The entry originates in a study of human T cells and chemical hapten exposure. Study at large: Each patch test put 0.01% DPC on the upper back, and results were read at 6 days.

Single cDNA molecules in the library carried unique molecular identifiers attached during preparation. TCRdb itself ran the RACE reads through MiXCR, one entry per CDR3 protein. Here the sample spans fewer than 130,000 distinct CDR3 sequences, roughly 9.6% being singletons. Time point meaning: patch test 1, 2 weeks after DPC sensitization. Sample treatment: therapeutic diphenylcyclopropenone sensitization with weekly scalp DPC. The TCR sequence derives from a woman aged 40 to 49 with alopecia areata. Some clones in this sample may be carry-over from other donors' samples. The input for sequencing was whole blood, taken in connection with sensitization to the hapten diphenylcyclopropenone (DPC).

CDR3 residues: CASSPYGSTGELFF. DNA for the CDR3: TGTGCCAGCAGTCCTTATGGCAGTACCGGGGAGCTGTTTTTT. This chain uses TRBV12-3 or TRBV12-4 with TRBJ2-2; no clear D. CDR3 size: 14 residues. Trimming removed 5 bases at V and 5 bases at J, with 12 bases between.